The 29 T cell receptor beta chains listed next were all sequenced from one sample in a study of cytotoxic CD8 clonotypes in ibrutinib-treated CLL. Assay used: immunoSEQ multiplex PCR; TCRdb lists only in-frame clones, some missing. The sample lists over 9,000 clones; about 81% were seen once. The material sequenced was PBMCs, taken at disease progression, from a patient treated with ibrutinib. Receptor source: a human donor with chronic lymphocytic leukemia.

The V and J genes are TRBV28 and TRBJ2-7; 8 bases align to TRBD2. The CDR3 runs to 14 residues. Germline V gene data show CDR1 as MDHEN and CDR2 as SYDVKM. V shed 6 bases, J shed 2 bases, and the junction held 6 bases outside the gene matches. CDR3 in amino acids: CASSLAGLTYEQYF. CDR3 nucleotide sequence: TGTGCCAGCAGCTTAGCGGGACTAACCTACGAGCAGTACTTC.

The chain recombines TRBV6-1 with TRBJ1-2; D call uncertain. The CDR3 extends over 13 amino acids. V was clipped by 8 bases and J by 2 bases, with 12 bases between them. Germline V gives CDR1 MNHNS, CDR2 SASEGT. This CDR3 is CASARAANYGYTF. The DNA for the CDR3 is TGTGCCAGCGCCCGAGCAGCGAACTATGGCTACACCTTC.

A few counts support this clone. The chain links TRBV10-3 to TRBJ1-5, with D uncertain. From germline, CDR1 is ENHRY and CDR2 SYGVKD. The CDR3 contains 16 residues. Trimming removed 0 bases at V and 0 bases at J, with 9 bases between. CDR3 nucleotide sequence: TGTGCCATCAGTGAGTCGAGACACGATAGCAATCAGCCCCAGCATTTT. Translating gives CAISESRHDSNQPQHF.

V usage is TRBV28 and J usage is TRBJ2-3, with TRBD2 matching 16 bases. The CDR3 sequence is 19 residues long. V shed 6 bases and J 0 bases; nucleotides not matched to a gene: 9. Germline loops: CDR1 MDHEN, CDR2 SYDVKM. CDR3: CASSTAGLAGGTSTDTQYF. The CDR3 nucleotides are TGTGCCAGCAGCACAGCGGGACTAGCGGGAGGGACTAGCACAGATACGCAGTATTTT.

The rearrangement joins TRBV7-8 to TRBJ2-5; D remains unclear. The V gene lost 1 base and the J gene lost 5 bases, with 11 bases spanning the gap. This CDR3 region has 14 residues. Looked up from germline, CDR1 is SGHVS and CDR2 is FQNEAQ. CDR3 in amino acids: CASSLVGGLETQYF. The CDR3 DNA follows: TGTGCCAGCAGCTTAGTGGGCGGCCTGGAGACCCAGTACTTC.

The sample holds one count of this clone. The J gene is TRBJ2-5, the V gene TRBV9, with D possibly being TRBD1 (5 bases). Germline values: CDR1 SGDLS, CDR2 YYNGEE. The CDR3 consists of 15 residues. Trimming took off 0 bases at V and 0 bases at J, with 9 bases between the two ends. As DNA, the CDR3 is TGTGCCAGCAGCGTAGCACAGGACCACCAAGAGACCCAGTACTTC. Its translation is CASSVAQDHQETQYF.

This clone was observed a handful of times. The V gene is TRBV11-1, the J gene TRBJ2-5; 9 bases fit TRBD2. The V and J ends lost 8 bases and 1 base, in that order; junction bases with no gene match: 8. The CDR3 spans 15 residues. The V gene's germline CDR1 is SGHAT and CDR2 FQDESV (reference sequence). Written as DNA, the CDR3 is TGTGCCAGCGGAGATCTAGCGGGACCCCAAGAGACCCAGTACTTC. Protein: CASGDLAGPQETQYF.

The rearrangement links TRBV28 to TRBJ1-2; the D gene is possibly TRBD1 (5 bases). Trimming took off 5 bases at V and 6 bases at J, with 13 bases between the two ends. The CDR3 spans 13 residues. Germline-derived CDR1 and CDR2 are MDHEN and SYDVKM. The CDR3 sequence is CASSLIRGDGYTF. CDR3 sequence (DNA): TGTGCCAGCAGTCTTATCCGAGGGGATGGCTACACCTTC.

The chain links TRBV11-3 to TRBJ2-3; tentatively, D is TRBD2 (6 bases). Trimming removed 5 bases from V and 5 bases from J, with 17 bases in between. CDR1 and CDR2 (germline): SGHNT, YENEEA. CDR3 length: 15 amino acids. CDR3 coding DNA: TGTGCCAGCAGCGCGGACGCGGGGTGGGGAGATACGCAGTATTTT. Residues: CASSADAGWGDTQYF.

This chain connects TRBV7-2 to TRBJ1-3; D gene unclear. Germline V lookup: CDR1 SGHTA, CDR2 FQGNSA. CDR3 length equals 16 residues. V shed 3 bases and J shed 0 bases, with 12 bases lying between them. In nucleotides, the CDR3 is TGTGCCAGCAGCTTGACGGGTTGGAACTCTGGAAACACCATATATTTT. It encodes CASSLTGWNSGNTIYF.

This chain connects TRBV10-3 to TRBJ2-7, with D possibly being TRBD1 or TRBD2 (5 bases each). The CDR3 spans 12 residues. Germline V lookup: CDR1 ENHRY, CDR2 SYGVKD. V was clipped by 6 bases and J by 7 bases, with 13 bases between them. This CDR3 is CAIRGTGEEQYF. In DNA form, the CDR3 reads TGTGCCATCAGGGGGACGGGTGAGGAGCAGTACTTC.

The rearrangement joins TRBV27 to TRBJ2-7; D ambiguous. The germline gives CDR1 MNHEY, CDR2 SMNVEV (reference sequence). This CDR3 has 13 residues. V lost 3 bases and J lost 0, with 6 bases in between. For the CDR3, the DNA is TGTGCCAGCAGTTTTTCGGACTCCTACGAGCAGTACTTC. Its protein product is CASSFSDSYEQYF.

The chain has TRBV7-6 and TRBJ2-1; 7 nucleotides agree with TRBD2. Per germline, CDR1 SGHVS and CDR2 FNYEAQ. J lost 3 bases, V lost 1 base, and 3 bases had no gene match. The CDR3 covers 15 residues. This CDR3 reads CASSLVASGYNEQFF. In DNA, the CDR3 is TGTGCCAGCAGCTTAGTAGCTAGCGGCTACAATGAGCAGTTCTTC.

The sample holds a few counts of this clone. This chain joins TRBV23-1 and TRBJ2-7, with 9 bases that match TRBD1. TRBV23-1 is an open reading frame, and its role is uncertain. The CDR3 totals 15 residues. Germline trimming cut 3 bases from V and 2 bases from J; bases unmatched to any gene: 5. The CDR3 loop reads CASSHQQGATYEQYF. CDR3 DNA sequence: TGCGCCAGCAGTCACCAACAGGGGGCCACCTACGAGCAGTACTTC.

In its sample, this clone was seen a few times. The rearrangement joins TRBV19 to TRBJ1-5; D remains unclear. V was clipped by 2 bases and J by 3 bases, with 5 bases between them. Germline lookup yields CDR1 LNHDA and CDR2 SQIVND (reference sequence). The CDR3 consists of 13 residues. CDR3 nucleotides: TGTGCCAGTAGTATAAGTATCAATCAGCCCCAGCATTTT. This codes for CASSISINQPQHF.

The chain employs TRBV7-3 and TRBJ2-7, with 7 nucleotides matching TRBD2. The CDR3 length is 20 residues. The trim removed 8 bases at V and 0 bases at J, leaving 25 bases unmatched. Germline V lookup: CDR1 SGHTA, CDR2 FQGTGA. Here the CDR3 DNA reads TGTGCCAGCCTAGAGCCCAGGGAGGGCGGGAGTCTAGACGCCTCCTACGAGCAGTACTTC. As protein: CASLEPREGGSLDASYEQYF.

This chain connects TRBV11-2 to TRBJ2-7, with 7 bases identical to TRBD1. The CDR3 extends over 14 amino acids. Germline V gene lookup returns CDR1 SGHAT and CDR2 FQNNGV. The V and J ends lost 5 bases and 6 bases, in that order; junction bases with no gene match: 10. The CDR3 region has the DNA TGTGCCAGCAGCCTTGACAGGGTTAGCGTCGAGCAGTACTTC. Amino acids: CASSLDRVSVEQYF.

The J gene is TRBJ1-5, the V gene TRBV5-8; D ambiguous. V was shortened by 0 bases and J by 6 bases, with 13 bases between the two germline ends. The CDR3 runs 15 residues. CDR1 is SGHTS and CDR2 is YDEGEE in the germline V gene. The chain's CDR3 is CASSLVIVRGQPQHF. DNA of the CDR3: TGTGCCAGCAGCTTGGTAATTGTCCGAGGTCAGCCCCAGCATTTT. The full variable domain, rest sourced from reference TRBV5-8 and TRBJ1-5, is EAGVTQSPTHLIKTRGQQATLRCSPISGHTSVYWYQQALGLGLQFLLWYDEGEERNRGNFPPRFSGRQFPNYSSELNVNALELEDSALYLCASSLVIVRGQPQHFGDGTRLSIL.

V usage is TRBV5-1 and J usage is TRBJ2-2, with TRBD1 matching 8 bases. The V segment lost 4 bases and the J segment 4 bases; nucleotides outside the gene matches: 3. Germline V gene lookup returns CDR1 SGHRS and CDR2 YFSETQ. The CDR3 runs to 14 residues. CDR3 coding DNA: TGCGCCAGCAGCCCAGGGGGCATCACCGGGGAGCTGTTTTTT. Amino acid sequence: CASSPGGITGELFF.

V and J are TRBV2 and TRBJ1-2, with D tentatively TRBD1 (6 bases). V dropped 1 base and J dropped 4 bases, with 13 bases sitting between them. The CDR3 is 15 residues long. The germline CDR1 and CDR2 sequences are SNHLY and FYNNEI. CDR3 sequence reads: CASSEDRGRVYGYTF. The DNA for the CDR3 is TGTGCCAGCAGTGAAGACCGGGGGCGGGTCTATGGCTACACCTTC.

The gene calls are TRBV28 and TRBJ2-4, with 7 bases lining up with TRBD2. There are 21 residues in the CDR3. Germline trimming cut 5 bases from V and 1 base from J; bases unmatched to any gene: 23. Per germline, CDR1 MDHEN and CDR2 SYDVKM. The DNA for the CDR3 is TGTGCCAGCAGTCGCCTCCAGGGTGGTTTCAGGGAGGGCCGCGCCAAAAACATTCAGTACTTC. Translated: CASSRLQGGFREGRAKNIQYF.

This rearrangement joins TRBV5-1 to TRBJ2-1, with 13 bases that match TRBD2. Germline V CDR1 and CDR2: SGHRS, YFSETQ. V gave up 0 bases and J gave up 3 bases; unmatched junction bases: 3. The CDR3 consists of 17 residues. The CDR3 nucleotides read TGCGCCAGCAGCTTGGCGGGGACTAGCGGGAACTACAATGAGCAGTTCTTC. It is translated as CASSLAGTSGNYNEQFF.

The chain uses TRBV27 and TRBJ2-3; no reliable D call. The CDR3 totals 12 residues. The V and J ends lost 5 bases and 3 bases respectively, with 6 bases between them. Looked up from germline, CDR1 is MNHEY and CDR2 is SMNVEV (reference sequence). In DNA form, the CDR3 reads TGTGCCAGCAGTACCCTGACAGATACGCAGTATTTT. Translation gives CASSTLTDTQYF.

The chain couples TRBV18 to TRBJ2-4; 14 bases agree with TRBD2. CDR1 is KGHSH, CDR2 LQKENI, per germline. This CDR3 has 19 residues. J was trimmed by 1 base and V by 2 bases; bases with no gene match: 7. The CDR3 spells CASSPSGLAGGFAKNIQYF. CDR3 bases: TGTGCCAGCTCACCATCTGGACTAGCGGGAGGATTTGCCAAAAACATTCAGTACTTC.

The gene calls are TRBV10-3 and TRBJ2-7; 9 nucleotides align to TRBD1. The CDR3 is 14 amino acids. CDR1 is ENHRY and CDR2 is SYGVKD in the germline V gene. V lost 4 bases and J lost 5; bases outside the gene matches: 6. The CDR3 region is CAISAGTGWDEQYF. The CDR3, as DNA: TGTGCCATCAGTGCGGGGACAGGGTGGGACGAGCAGTACTTC.

This chain uses TRBV5-1 with TRBJ1-4; unclear D gene. The CDR3 has 14 residues. Germline loops: CDR1 SGHRS, CDR2 YFSETQ. V lost 2 bases, J lost 4 bases, and 9 bases lay in between. CDR3 amino acids: CASSLGSLNEKLFF. The CDR3 DNA reads TGCGCCAGCAGCTTAGGTTCACTTAATGAAAAACTGTTTTTT.

The chain employs TRBV28 and TRBJ2-7, with 9 bases fitting TRBD2. The CDR3 runs to 14 residues. V was clipped by 5 bases and J by 5 bases; unmatched bases: 7. Per germline, CDR1 MDHEN and CDR2 SYDVKM. The CDR3 bases are TGTGCCAGCAGTGTCTTAGCGGGAGTCCACGAGCAGTACTTC. Its translation is CASSVLAGVHEQYF.

The CDR3 sequence is CASSVGVGDRAFSGANVLTF. The CDR3 region has the DNA TGTGCCAGCAGCGTAGGAGTGGGGGACAGGGCCTTCTCTGGGGCCAACGTCCTGACTTTC. V gene TRBV9 combines with J gene TRBJ2-6, with 9 bases that match TRBD1. The V gene's germline CDR1 is SGDLS and CDR2 YYNGEE. The CDR3 contains 20 residues. The J segment lost 0 bases and the V segment lost 0 bases, leaving 10 bases of the junction unmatched.

Written as DNA, the CDR3 is TGTGCCAGCAGCCAAGATGGGGACTACAGGTTCTCCGAGCAGTACTTC. This gives the protein CASSQDGDYRFSEQYF. The chain recombines TRBV14 with TRBJ2-7; 7 bases agree with TRBD2. From germline, CDR1 is SGHDN and CDR2 FVKESK. There are 16 residues in the CDR3. The junction had 11 bases not matched to a gene; V was cut back by 0 bases and J by 6 bases. Full variable domain (outside the CDR3, taken from reference TRBV14 and TRBJ2-7): EAGVTQFPSHSVIEKGQTVTLRCDPISGHDNLYWYRRVMGKEIKFLLHFVKESKQDESGMPNNRFLAERTGGTYSTLKVQPAELEDSGVYFCASSQDGDYRFSEQYFGPGTRLTVT.